These 30 T cell receptor beta chains came from one sample sequenced in a study of blood T cell repertoires in COVID-19. Sequencing was performed with immunoSEQ multiplex PCR; in TCRdb, only in-frame clones are kept and a portion is missing. Of 250,000 to 300,000 clones detected, around nine tenths appear once; the ten largest clones hold 1.7%. The sample consisted of PBMCs or T cells enriched from blood (not recorded which). These TCRs come from a woman between 35 and 50 years old who had recovered from COVID-19.

V gene TRBV4-1 combines with J gene TRBJ2-6; D not resolved. V lost 0 bases and J lost 4, with 4 bases in between. The CDR3 runs to 14 residues. Germline V gives CDR1 MGHRA, CDR2 YSYEKL. The CDR3 coding sequence is TGCGCCAGCAGCCAAGATCCAGGGGCCAACGTCCTGACTTTC. Its translation is CASSQDPGANVLTF.

CDR3 region: CASRGRTSGSGEQYF. In DNA, the CDR3 is TGTGCCAGCAGAGGAAGGACTAGCGGGAGCGGGGAGCAGTACTTC. V gene TRBV2 combines with J gene TRBJ2-7; TRBD2 matches 13 bases. This CDR3 contains 15 residues. Germline CDR1 is SNHLY and CDR2 is FYNNEI. V gave up 6 bases and J gave up 7 bases; unmatched junction bases: 9.

The chain has TRBV30 and TRBJ1-2; weak D call: TRBD1 (5 bases). Germline-derived CDR1 and CDR2 are GTSNPN and SVGIG (reference sequence). The germline V and J ends were trimmed by 1 base and 7 bases, with 16 bases remaining between them. CDR3 length: 14 amino acids. In nucleotides, the CDR3 is TGTGCCTGGAGTGGGCGGGGCCCGGTTTCTGGCTACACCTTC. This encodes CAWSGRGPVSGYTF. The whole variable domain, filled in from reference TRBV30 and TRBJ1-2, reads SQTIHQWPATLVQPVGSPLSLECTVEGTSNPNLYWYRQAAGRGLQLLFYSVGIGQISSEVPQNLSASRPQDRQFILSSKKLLLSDSGFYLCAWSGRGPVSGYTFGSGTRLTVV.

This sequence joins TRBV27 and TRBJ2-3; tentatively, D is TRBD1 (6 bases). Germline V CDR1 and CDR2: MNHEY, SMNVEV (reference sequence). The germline V and J ends were trimmed by 5 bases and 0 bases, with 12 bases remaining between them. The CDR3 runs 15 residues. The chain's CDR3 is CASSGYRDSTDTQYF. The CDR3, as DNA: TGTGCCAGCAGTGGGTACAGGGATAGCACAGATACGCAGTATTTT.

DNA for the CDR3: TGTGCCTGGAGGCAGGGGATTGCTAATTCACCCCTCCACTTT. Its translation is CAWRQGIANSPLHF. The rearrangement uses TRBV30 and TRBJ1-6; weak D call: TRBD1 (6 bases). The V end was cut by 3 bases, the J end by 6 bases, with 12 bases between. Germline V gene lookup returns CDR1 GTSNPN and CDR2 SVGIG (reference sequence). The CDR3 has 14 residues.

This clone was counted only a few times. The genes are TRBV7-9 and TRBJ2-7, with 8 positions matching TRBD2. Germline V CDR1 and CDR2: SEHNR, FQNEAQ (reference sequence). The CDR3 sequence is 13 residues long. V lost 5 bases to trimming and J lost 3 bases; unmatched junction nucleotides: 3. The CDR3 loop reads CASSPGTSYEQYF. Here the CDR3 DNA reads TGTGCCAGCAGCCCAGGGACTAGCTACGAGCAGTACTTC.

This clone was observed many times. The chain recombines TRBV5-8 with TRBJ2-7, with D maybe TRBD1 (5 bases). The CDR3 loop spans 12 amino acids. The V and J ends lost 4 bases and 6 bases respectively, with 11 bases between them. Germline V gives CDR1 SGHTS, CDR2 YDEGEE. The CDR3 sequence: CASSPGILEQYF. CDR3 nucleotide sequence: TGTGCCAGCAGCCCAGGGATCCTCGAGCAGTACTTC.

The J gene is TRBJ2-3, the V gene TRBV7-6; TRBD1 matches at 8 bases. Germline CDR1 is SGHVS and CDR2 is FNYEAQ. CDR3 length equals 14 residues. Trimming removed 5 bases from V and 5 bases from J; junction bases left unmatched: 6. The CDR3 spells CASSIRQGRDTQYF. The CDR3 bases are TGTGCCAGCAGCATAAGACAGGGGAGAGATACGCAGTATTTT.

This clone was found once. This CDR3 is CASFTPGEIYGYTF. In DNA form, the CDR3 reads TGTGCCAGCTTCACTCCAGGGGAAATCTATGGCTACACCTTC. J is TRBJ1-2 and V is TRBV5-6, with D possibly matching TRBD1 (6 bases). Trimming stripped 7 bases from V and 4 bases from J, with 17 bases between. CDR1 and CDR2 (germline): SGHDT, YYEEEE. The CDR3 is 14 amino acids.

The J gene is TRBJ2-7, the V gene TRBV7-2, with 7 bases fitting TRBD1. This CDR3 has 14 amino acids. Germline-derived CDR1 and CDR2 are SGHTA and FQGNSA. The trim removed 1 base at V and 4 bases at J, leaving 4 bases unmatched. In DNA form, the CDR3 reads TGTGCCAGCAGCTTAGGACAGGGCCGATACGAGCAGTACTTC. This codes for CASSLGQGRYEQYF.

This rearrangement joins TRBV7-2 to TRBJ2-7, with 10 positions matching TRBD2. In germline, CDR1 is SGHTA, CDR2 FQGNSA. After removal of 3 bases from V and 0 bases from J, the junction contained 5 bases not matched to a gene. This CDR3 spans 16 amino acids. The CDR3 DNA follows: TGTGCCAGCAGCTTGTCCGCTAGCGGGAGCTCCTACGAGCAGTACTTC. Protein sequence: CASSLSASGSSYEQYF.

The CDR3 DNA reads as TGTGCCAGCAGCTTTGGGACGGGAGGGATCAATGAGCAGTTCTTC. Its protein product is CASSFGTGGINEQFF. The rearrangement uses TRBV7-9 and TRBJ2-1; 8 bases agree with TRBD2. Trimming removed 3 bases from V and 6 bases from J; junction bases left unmatched: 7. Germline V gene lookup returns CDR1 SEHNR and CDR2 FQNEAQ (reference sequence). This CDR3 is 15 amino acids long.

The V call is TRBV3-1 (or the pseudogene TRBV3-2), the J call TRBJ1-1; TRBD1 agrees at 8 bases. Trimming took 6 bases from V and 6 from J; bases not matched to a gene: 6. This CDR3 is built from 13 residues. Germline CDR1 reads LGHDT; CDR2 reads YNNKEL (reference sequence). CDR3 nucleotides: TGTGCCAGCAGGCTCCTGACAGGGGCTGAAGCTTTCTTT. Encoded protein: CASRLLTGAEAFF.

The CDR3 here is CASSLGATGGLSPLHF. Written as DNA, the CDR3 is TGTGCCAGCAGTCTAGGGGCGACAGGGGGCCTTTCACCCCTCCACTTT. The gene calls are TRBV6-2 or TRBV6-3 and TRBJ1-6, with TRBD1 matching over 10 bases. CDR1 and CDR2 (germline): MNHEY, SVGEGT. Losses at the gene ends were 5 bases for V and 9 bases for J; bases not matched to a gene: 10. The CDR3 loop spans 16 amino acids.

The V call is TRBV20-1, the J call TRBJ1-2; D gene unclear. Germline-derived CDR1 and CDR2 are DFQATT and SNEGSKA (reference sequence). CDR3 length: 14 residues. V lost 3 bases to trimming and J lost 4 bases, with 15 bases between them. Here the CDR3 reads CSASVSRNLYGYTF. CDR3 in DNA: TGCAGTGCTAGTGTATCGAGGAATCTCTATGGCTACACCTTC.

In this sample, this clone turned up once. As DNA, the CDR3 is TGTGCCAGCAGCTTGAGCTCCTATGGTTCTAGCAGTCCTGAAGCTTTCTTT. Amino acid sequence: CASSLSSYGSSSPEAFF. The chain links TRBV5-6 to TRBJ1-1; D not resolved. CDR1 SGHDT and CDR2 YYEEEE come from the germline V gene. There are 17 residues in the CDR3. V shed 1 base and J shed 6 bases, with 22 bases lying between them.

The chain couples TRBV9 to TRBJ1-5, with D unclear. This CDR3 has 14 residues. V was clipped by 0 bases and J by 0 bases, with 4 bases between them. CDR1 is SGDLS and CDR2 is YYNGEE in the germline V gene. The CDR3 sequence is CASSVGYSNQPQHF. Here the CDR3 DNA reads TGTGCCAGCAGCGTAGGCTATAGCAATCAGCCCCAGCATTTT.

The chain uses TRBV6-1 and TRBJ2-7; 8 bases line up with TRBD1. From germline, CDR1 is MNHNS and CDR2 SASEGT. Germline trimming cut 3 bases from V and 3 bases from J; bases unmatched to any gene: 10. The CDR3 totals 16 residues. The CDR3 coding sequence is TGTGCCAGCAGTGACCCCGGGACAGGAGGCTACTACGAGCAGTACTTC. It translates to CASSDPGTGGYYEQYF.

This clone was detected only once. The chain uses TRBV19 and TRBJ2-2, with 8 bases matching TRBD1. This CDR3 contains 16 residues. Trimming took 10 bases from V and 3 from J; bases not matched to a gene: 13. Germline V CDR1 and CDR2: LNHDA, SQIVND (reference sequence). In DNA, the CDR3 is TGTGCCACGGAGTCGGACAGGGTCGGGTACACCGGGGAGCTGTTTTTT. Protein product: CATESDRVGYTGELFF.

This clone appeared a single time. The rearrangement joins TRBV29-1 to TRBJ1-1, with 10 nucleotides matching TRBD1. The V segment lost 6 bases and the J segment 2 bases; nucleotides outside the gene matches: 6. Looked up from germline, CDR1 is SQVTM and CDR2 is ANQGSEA. The CDR3 loop spans 14 amino acids. Here the CDR3 reads CSVERQGANTEAFF. CDR3 in DNA: TGCAGCGTGGAAAGACAGGGGGCAAACACTGAAGCTTTCTTT.

This clone turned up a few times. V is TRBV5-1 and J is TRBJ1-1; D ambiguous. The CDR3 length is 13 residues. CDR1 and CDR2 (germline): SGHRS, YFSETQ. V was trimmed by 0 bases and J by 4 bases, leaving 7 bases between them. Here the CDR3 DNA reads TGCGCCAGCAGCTTGGGGGCGGGCACTGAAGCTTTCTTT. This encodes CASSLGAGTEAFF.

The V gene is TRBV6-1, the J gene TRBJ1-5; D uncertain. The CDR3 loop spans 15 amino acids. The germline gives CDR1 MNHNS, CDR2 SASEGT. Trimming left V 3 bases short and J 4 bases short, with 13 bases between. The CDR3 region is CASSERATPNQPQHF. The CDR3 DNA follows: TGTGCCAGCAGTGAGCGGGCCACCCCAAATCAGCCCCAGCATTTT.

This chain links TRBV2 with TRBJ1-2; D is uncertain. The V gene's germline CDR1 is SNHLY and CDR2 FYNNEI. Trimming removed 4 bases at V and 5 bases at J, with 11 bases between. The CDR3 loop spans 13 amino acids. CDR3: CASSVVLAYGYTF. The CDR3, as DNA: TGTGCCAGCAGTGTGGTCTTGGCTTATGGCTACACCTTC.

The chain carries TRBV7-2 and TRBJ1-1; 9 nucleotides agree with TRBD1. Germline V gene data show CDR1 as SGHTA and CDR2 as FQGNSA. V lost 5 bases to trimming and J lost 4 bases; unmatched junction nucleotides: 5. The CDR3 has 14 amino acids. CDR3 DNA sequence: TGTGCCAGCAGCGCCGGGACAGGGACCACTGAAGCTTTCTTT. This gives the protein CASSAGTGTTEAFF.

This clone was detected a few times. The chain has TRBV7-3 and TRBJ1-2; 9 bases fit TRBD1. Unmatched junction bases numbered 8, after V lost 7 bases and J lost 5 bases. The length of the CDR3 is 14 residues. Looked up from germline, CDR1 is SGHTA and CDR2 is FQGTGA. Here the CDR3 reads CASTTPGTGYGYTF. The DNA of the CDR3 is TGTGCCAGCACCACCCCCGGGACAGGGTATGGCTACACCTTC.

This clone was seen once. The CDR3 nucleotides read TGTGCCAGCAGTTCTAGGCTCCCGAACACTGAAGCTTTCTTT. The encoded protein is CASSSRLPNTEAFF. The chain has TRBV27 and TRBJ1-1; D gene unclear. In germline, CDR1 is MNHEY, CDR2 SMNVEV (reference sequence). The CDR3 has 14 residues. Trimming took off 4 bases at V and 1 base at J, with 10 bases between the two ends.

The chain is built from TRBV12-3 or TRBV12-4 and TRBJ2-7; possible D gene TRBD2, 5 bases. The CDR3 spans 13 residues. Trimming cost V 3 bases and J 2 bases, with 8 bases left between them. CDR3: CASSFERAYEQYF. The CDR3 bases are TGTGCCAGCAGTTTTGAGAGGGCCTACGAGCAGTACTTC.

CDR3 DNA: TGCAGCGTTGAAGACGCGGGGGTGAATGAAAAACTGTTTTTT. This sequence encodes CSVEDAGVNEKLFF. The chain joins TRBV29-1 to TRBJ1-4; perhaps TRBD1 as D (5 bases). Germline V gene data show CDR1 as SQVTM and CDR2 as ANQGSEA. CDR3 length equals 14 residues. V gave up 0 bases and J gave up 5 bases, with 10 bases separating them.

Turning to this clone: This same CDR3 is encoded by further DNA sequences in the sample. This chain uses TRBV19 with TRBJ1-5, with D hard to call. The length of the CDR3 is 12 residues. The ends were cut back, 1 base at V and 7 bases at J, with 5 bases in the middle. Per the germline V gene, CDR1 is LNHDA and CDR2 is SQIVND (reference sequence). The CDR3 spells CASSIGRQPQHF. Written as DNA, the CDR3 is TGTGCCAGTAGTATAGGGAGACAGCCCCAGCATTTT.

The CDR3 loop is CASSGQGYGYTF. Written as DNA, the CDR3 is TGTGCCAGCAGCGGACAGGGTTACGGCTACACCTTC. The chain employs TRBV25-1 and TRBJ1-2, with TRBD1 identical over 8 bases. The trim removed 6 bases at V and 8 bases at J, leaving 5 bases unmatched. The CDR3 is 12 amino acids. Germline CDR1 reads MGHDK; CDR2 reads SYGVNS.